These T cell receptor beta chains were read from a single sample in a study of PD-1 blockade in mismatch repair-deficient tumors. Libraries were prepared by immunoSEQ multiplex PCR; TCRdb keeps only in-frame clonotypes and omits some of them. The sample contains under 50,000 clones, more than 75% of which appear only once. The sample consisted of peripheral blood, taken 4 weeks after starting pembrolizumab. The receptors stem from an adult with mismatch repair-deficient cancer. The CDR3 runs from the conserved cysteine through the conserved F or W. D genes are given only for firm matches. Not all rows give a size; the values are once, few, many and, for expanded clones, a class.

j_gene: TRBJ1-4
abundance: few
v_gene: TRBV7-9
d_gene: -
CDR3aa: CASSDPGAQDEKLFF
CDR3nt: TGTGCCAGCAGCGACCCGGGGGCGCAAGATGAAAAACTGTTTTTT

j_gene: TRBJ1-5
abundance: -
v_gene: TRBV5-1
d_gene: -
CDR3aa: CASSLQGGSNQPQHF
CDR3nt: TGCGCCAGCAGCTTACAGGGAGGAAGCAATCAGCCCCAGCATTTT

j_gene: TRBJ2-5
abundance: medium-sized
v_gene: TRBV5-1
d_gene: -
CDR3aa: CASSLYGSWETQYF
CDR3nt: TGCGCCAGCAGCTTGTACGGTTCGTGGGAGACCCAGTACTTC

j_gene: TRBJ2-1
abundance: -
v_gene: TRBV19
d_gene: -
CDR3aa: CASSIVEGSYNEQFF
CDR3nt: TGTGCCAGTAGTATAGTGGAGGGCTCCTACAATGAGCAGTTCTTC

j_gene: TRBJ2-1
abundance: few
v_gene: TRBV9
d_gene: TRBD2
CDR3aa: CASSVEGLAGYNEQFF
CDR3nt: TGTGCCAGCAGCGTAGAAGGACTAGCGGGTTACAATGAGCAGTTCTTC

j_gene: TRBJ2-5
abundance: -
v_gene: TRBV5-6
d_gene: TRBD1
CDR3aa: CASNKGQVQETQYF
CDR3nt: TGTGCCAGCAACAAGGGACAGGTTCAAGAGACCCAGTACTTC

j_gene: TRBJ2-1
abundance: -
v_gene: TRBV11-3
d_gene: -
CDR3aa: CASSLRAGSSYNEQFF
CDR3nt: TGTGCCAGCAGCTTAAGAGCGGGTAGCTCCTACAATGAGCAGTTCTTC

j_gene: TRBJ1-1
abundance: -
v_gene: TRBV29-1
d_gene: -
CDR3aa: CSAARGTEAFF
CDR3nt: TGCAGCGCCGCTAGAGGGACTGAAGCTTTCTTT

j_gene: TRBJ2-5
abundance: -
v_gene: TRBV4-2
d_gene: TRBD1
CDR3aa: CASSPWDSQETQYF
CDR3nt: TGTGCCAGCAGCCCGTGGGACAGCCAAGAGACCCAGTACTTC

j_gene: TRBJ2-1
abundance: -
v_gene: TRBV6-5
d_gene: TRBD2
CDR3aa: CASSRSGSSYNEQFF
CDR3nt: TGTGCCAGCAGCCGTAGCGGGAGCTCCTACAATGAGCAGTTCTTC

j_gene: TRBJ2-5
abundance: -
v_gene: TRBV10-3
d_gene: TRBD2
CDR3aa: CAISKSTPRTRLIQYF
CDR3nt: TGTGCCATCAGTAAATCAACACCCCGGACTAGACTGATCCAGTACTTC

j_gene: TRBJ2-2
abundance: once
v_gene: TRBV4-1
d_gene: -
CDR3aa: CASSTRTLAFANTGELFF
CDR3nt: TGCGCCAGCAGCACCAGAACACTAGCTTTCGCGAACACCGGGGAGCTGTTTTTT

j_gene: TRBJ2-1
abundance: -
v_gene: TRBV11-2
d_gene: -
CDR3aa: CASSLGNHNEQFF
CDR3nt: TGTGCCAGCAGCTTAGGTAACCACAATGAGCAGTTCTTC

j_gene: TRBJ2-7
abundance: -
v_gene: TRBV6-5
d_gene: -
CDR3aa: CASRATGPTYEQYF
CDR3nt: TGTGCCAGCAGAGCGACTGGACCGACCTACGAGCAGTACTTC